Only a few counts were recorded for the clone carrying this T cell receptor (beta chain). This sample was included in a study of human T cells and chemical hapten exposure. Study in general: Patients having alopecia areata, totalis or universalis were mostly female.

Time point here: pre-sensitization, week 0. Regarding treatment: therapeutic diphenylcyclopropenone sensitization with weekly scalp DPC. Each patch test followed a blood draw. This CDR3 spans 18 amino acids. V lost 3 bases and J lost 0; bases outside the gene matches: 6. In germline, CDR1 is SGHAT, CDR2 FQNNGV. From the RACE reads, TCRdb called clonotypes with MiXCR, one entry per CDR3 protein. The repertoire holds over 85,000 distinct CDR3 sequences, with about 10% as singletons. The receptor's source is a woman in her sixties with alopecia areata. Some clones in this sample may be carry-over from other donors' samples. Specimen: whole blood, collected in connection with sensitization to the hapten diphenylcyclopropenone (DPC). The J gene is TRBJ2-7, the V gene TRBV11-2; 15 nucleotides agree with TRBD2. The CDR3 DNA reads TGTGCCAGCAGCTTCAGGACTAGCGGGGGGGCCAGCTCCTACGAGCAGTACTTC. The encoded protein is CASSFRTSGGASSYEQYF.